This TCR beta chain comes out of a study of response to subunit inactivated influenza vaccine. The study, taken as a whole, reports: It was suggested by the authors that few new T cells are recruited by each seasonal influenza vaccination.

Trimming cost V 1 base and J 7 bases, with 17 bases left between them. This CDR3 comprises 16 residues. The germline V gene encodes CDR1 SEHNR and CDR2 FQNEAQ (reference sequence). A note on this clonotype: Antigen unknown.

TCRdb itself ran the RT-PCR reads through MiXCR, one entry per CDR3 protein. The sample has about 580,000 distinct CDR3 sequences, 14% seen once. Sequencing used PBMCs from blood, obtained approximately 13 days after vaccination. V and J are TRBV7-9 and TRBJ2-1; perhaps TRBD2 as D (5 bases). The source of this sequence is a man aged 45-60 years who received an inactivated influenza vaccine. CDR3 loop: CASSLGAVASENEQFF. Written as DNA, the CDR3 is TGTGCCAGCAGCTTAGGGGCGGTAGCGAGTGAGAATGAGCAGTTCTTC.